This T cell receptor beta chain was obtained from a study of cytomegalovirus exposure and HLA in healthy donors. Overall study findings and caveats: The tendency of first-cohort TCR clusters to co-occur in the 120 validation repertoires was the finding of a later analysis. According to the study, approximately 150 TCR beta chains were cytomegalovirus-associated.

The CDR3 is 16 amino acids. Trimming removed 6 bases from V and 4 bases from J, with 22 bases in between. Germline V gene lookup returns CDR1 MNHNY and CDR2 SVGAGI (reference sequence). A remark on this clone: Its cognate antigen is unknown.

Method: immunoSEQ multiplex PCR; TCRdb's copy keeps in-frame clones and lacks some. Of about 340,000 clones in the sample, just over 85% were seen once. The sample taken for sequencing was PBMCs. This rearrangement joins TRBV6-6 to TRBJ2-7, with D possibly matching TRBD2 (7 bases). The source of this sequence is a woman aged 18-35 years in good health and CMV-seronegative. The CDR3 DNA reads TGTGCCAGCAGCACAAGGGAGGGGGAGGGCCTATACGAGCAGTACTTC. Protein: CASSTREGEGLYEQYF.